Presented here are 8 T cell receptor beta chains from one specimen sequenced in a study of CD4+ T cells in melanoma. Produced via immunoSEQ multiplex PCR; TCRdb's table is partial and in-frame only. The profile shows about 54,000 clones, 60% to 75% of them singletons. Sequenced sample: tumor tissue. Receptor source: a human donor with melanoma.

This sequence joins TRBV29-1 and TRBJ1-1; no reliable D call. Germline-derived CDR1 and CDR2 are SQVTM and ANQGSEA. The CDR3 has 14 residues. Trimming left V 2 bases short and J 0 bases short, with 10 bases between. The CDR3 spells CSVEFVNLNTEAFF. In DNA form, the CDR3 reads TGCAGCGTTGAATTTGTCAACTTGAACACTGAAGCTTTCTTT.

The CDR3 sequence is CASSVGLGFYEQYF. For the CDR3, the DNA is TGTGCCAGCAGCGTAGGTCTGGGGTTCTACGAGCAGTACTTC. The chain uses TRBV9 and TRBJ2-7, with no clear D. Germline lookup yields CDR1 SGDLS and CDR2 YYNGEE. This CDR3 is 14 amino acids long. Trimming pared 0 bases from V and 3 bases from J, leaving 10 bases between.

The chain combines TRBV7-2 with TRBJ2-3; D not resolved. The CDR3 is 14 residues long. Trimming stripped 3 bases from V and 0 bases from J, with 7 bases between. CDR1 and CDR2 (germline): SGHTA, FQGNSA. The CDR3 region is CASSFYSSTDTQYF. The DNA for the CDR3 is TGTGCCAGCAGCTTCTACTCTAGCACAGATACGCAGTATTTT. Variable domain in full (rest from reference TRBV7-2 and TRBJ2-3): GAGVSQSPSNKVTEKGKDVELRCDPISGHTALYWYRQSLGQGLEFLIYFQGNSAPDKSGLPSDRFSAERTGGSVSTLTIQRTQQEDSAVYLCASSFYSSTDTQYFGPGTRLTVL.

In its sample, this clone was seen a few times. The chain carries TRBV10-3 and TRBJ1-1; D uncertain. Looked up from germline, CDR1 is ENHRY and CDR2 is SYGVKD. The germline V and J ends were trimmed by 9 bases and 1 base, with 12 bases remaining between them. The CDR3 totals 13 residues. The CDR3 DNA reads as TGTGCCATTCGGGGTTTAGAGAACACTGAAGCTTTCTTT. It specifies CAIRGLENTEAFF.

CDR3 protein: CASSPTREARSEKLFF. The CDR3 DNA is TGTGCCAGCTCACCCACCAGGGAGGCGAGATCCGAAAAACTGTTTTTT. The V call is TRBV18, the J call TRBJ1-4; tentative D call: TRBD1 (5 bases). The CDR3 totals 16 residues. V shed 3 bases and J shed 8 bases, with 19 bases lying between them. Germline V gene lookup returns CDR1 KGHSH and CDR2 LQKENI.

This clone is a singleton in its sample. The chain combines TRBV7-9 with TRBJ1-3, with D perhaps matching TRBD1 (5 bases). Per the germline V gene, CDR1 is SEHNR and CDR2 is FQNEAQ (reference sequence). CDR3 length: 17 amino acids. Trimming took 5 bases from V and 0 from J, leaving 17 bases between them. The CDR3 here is CASSANRDRYSGNTIYF. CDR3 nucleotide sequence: TGTGCCAGCAGCGCGAACCGGGACCGATACTCTGGAAACACCATATATTTT.

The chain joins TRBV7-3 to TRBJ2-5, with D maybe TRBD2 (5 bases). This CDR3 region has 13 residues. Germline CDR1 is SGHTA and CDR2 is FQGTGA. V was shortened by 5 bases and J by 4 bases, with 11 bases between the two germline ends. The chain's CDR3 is CASSEIEGETQYF. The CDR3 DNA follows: TGTGCCAGCAGCGAGATAGAGGGAGAGACCCAGTACTTC.

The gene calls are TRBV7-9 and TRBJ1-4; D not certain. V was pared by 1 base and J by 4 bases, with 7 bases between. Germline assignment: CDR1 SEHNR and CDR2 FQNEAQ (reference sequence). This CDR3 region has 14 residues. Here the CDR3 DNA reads TGTGCCAGCAGCTTAGGCACCTTTAATGAAAAACTGTTTTTT. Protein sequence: CASSLGTFNEKLFF. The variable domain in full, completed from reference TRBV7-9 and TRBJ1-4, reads DTGVSQNPRHKITKRGQNVTFRCDPISEHNRLYWYRQTLGQGPEFLTYFQNEAQLEKSRLLSDRFSAERPKGSFSTLEIQRTEQGDSAMYLCASSLGTFNEKLFFGSGTQLSVL.